This T cell receptor (beta chain) was obtained from a study of blood T cells in healthy people across ages. Notes on the study in general: Comparison with aged donors showed that long-lived donors had more naive CD4+ cells and higher diversity. Measured against age, TCR beta diversity per million T cells decreased in a roughly linear manner.

The second PCR ran about 6 to 11 cycles with a sample-barcoded 5' primer and J-beta primers. In TCRdb, the 5' RACE reads were re-called with MiXCR into one record per CDR3 protein. Counted here are about 1.8 million distinct CDR3 sequences, approximately 50% occurring once; the ten biggest clones make up roughly 2%. Extracted total RNA amounted to at least 5.5 micrograms for each sample. Worth noting for this clonotype: Its antigen remains unidentified.

Germline V gene data show CDR1 as SGDLS and CDR2 as YYNGEE. V shed 0 bases and J shed 12 bases, with 16 bases lying between them. CDR3 length: 14 residues. The sequence was collected from a woman aged 40 to 55 in good health. J is TRBJ2-1 and V is TRBV9; TRBD2 is a possible D gene (5 bases). Input material: blood. The DNA for the CDR3 is TGTGCCAGCAGCGTAGATTTGGGAGATATCCCGCAGTTCTTC. This encodes CASSVDLGDIPQFF. The complete variable domain, with remaining parts taken from reference TRBV9 and TRBJ2-1, reads DSGVTQTPKHLITATGQRVTLRCSPRSGDLSVYWYQQSLDQGLQFLIQYYNGEERAKGNILERFSAQQFPDLHSELNLSSLELGDSALYFCASSVDLGDIPQFFGPGTRLTVL.